A selection of T cell receptor beta chains follows, all from one sample in a study of beta chain features in type 1 diabetes. Assay: immunoSEQ multiplex PCR; the TCRdb copy retains only in-frame clones and omits some. The table shows 400,000 or so clones, with over 8.5% occurring only once. The sequencing sample was made of central memory CD4+ T cells from blood. These receptors were obtained from a man aged 30 to 45 with type 1 diabetes. Each CDR3 is given with its conserved first and last residue. D genes are given only for firm matches. Clone sizes are given selectively: once, few, many, or a class where the clone is expanded.

D gene: TRBD2; J gene: TRBJ2-1; clone size: NA; V gene: TRBV18; CDR3 protein: CASSLGLAVYNEQFF; CDR3 DNA: TGTGCCAGCTCACTGGGACTAGCGGTCTACAATGAGCAGTTCTTC
D gene: TRBD2; J gene: TRBJ2-2; clone size: NA; V gene: TRBV4-3; CDR3 protein: CASSQAGLAVTGELFF; CDR3 DNA: TGCGCCAGCAGCCAGGCGGGACTAGCGGTGACCGGGGAGCTGTTTTTT
D gene: TRBD1; J gene: TRBJ1-2; clone size: NA; V gene: TRBV4-2; CDR3 protein: CASSQARTGGNYGYTF; CDR3 DNA: TGTGCCAGCAGCCAGGCACGGACAGGGGGCAACTATGGCTACACCTTC
D gene: NA; J gene: TRBJ2-5; clone size: few; V gene: TRBV19; CDR3 protein: CASSSLQVSETQYF; CDR3 DNA: TGTGCCAGTAGTTCATTACAAGTCTCAGAGACCCAGTACTTC
D gene: NA; J gene: TRBJ2-3; clone size: NA; V gene: TRBV10-3; CDR3 protein: CAISVGTQSDTQYF; CDR3 DNA: TGTGCCATCAGTGTGGGGACCCAGTCAGATACGCAGTATTTT
D gene: NA; J gene: TRBJ2-1; clone size: NA; V gene: TRBV19; CDR3 protein: CASSFELDYNEQFF; CDR3 DNA: TGTGCCAGTAGTTTCGAACTGGATTACAATGAGCAGTTCTTC
D gene: TRBD1; J gene: TRBJ2-7; clone size: few; V gene: TRBV4-2; CDR3 protein: CASSQTRDSPYEQYF; CDR3 DNA: TGTGCCAGCAGCCAAACCCGGGACAGCCCCTACGAGCAGTACTTC
D gene: NA; J gene: TRBJ2-5; clone size: NA; V gene: TRBV5-5; CDR3 protein: CASSLEGETQYF; CDR3 DNA: TGTGCCAGCAGCTTGGAGGGAGAGACCCAGTACTTC
D gene: TRBD1; J gene: TRBJ1-5; clone size: many; V gene: TRBV27; CDR3 protein: CASSFSTGSQPQHF; CDR3 DNA: TGTGCCAGCAGTTTCTCGACAGGGTCTCAGCCCCAGCATTTT
D gene: TRBD2; J gene: TRBJ2-5; clone size: NA; V gene: TRBV7-2; CDR3 protein: CASSWALAGGLEETQYF; CDR3 DNA: TGTGCCAGCAGCTGGGCTCTAGCGGGAGGGCTTGAAGAGACCCAGTACTTC
D gene: NA; J gene: TRBJ2-5; clone size: NA; V gene: TRBV5-1; CDR3 protein: CASSINNIQETQYF; CDR3 DNA: TGCGCCAGCAGCATAAATAATATTCAAGAGACCCAGTACTTC
D gene: NA; J gene: TRBJ1-5; clone size: few; V gene: TRBV11-2; CDR3 protein: CASSPQSGLKNQPQHF; CDR3 DNA: TGTGCCAGCAGCCCCCAGTCGGGACTGAAGAATCAGCCCCAGCATTTT
D gene: NA; J gene: TRBJ2-7; clone size: NA; V gene: TRBV7-2; CDR3 protein: CASSSGTGRSYEQYF; CDR3 DNA: TGTGCCAGCAGCTCCGGGACTGGGAGGTCCTACGAGCAGTACTTC
D gene: NA; J gene: TRBJ1-2; clone size: NA; V gene: TRBV7-2; CDR3 protein: CALIPPSYGYTF; CDR3 DNA: TGTGCCCTCATTCCTCCTTCTTACGGCTACACCTTC
D gene: NA; J gene: TRBJ2-1; clone size: NA; V gene: TRBV4-2; CDR3 protein: CASSQEGYNEQFF; CDR3 DNA: TGTGCCAGCAGCCAAGAAGGGTACAATGAGCAGTTCTTC
D gene: TRBD1; J gene: TRBJ1-4; clone size: few; V gene: TRBV9; CDR3 protein: CASGTATNEKLFF; CDR3 DNA: TGTGCCAGCGGGACAGCAACTAATGAAAAACTGTTTTTT
D gene: NA; J gene: TRBJ2-3; clone size: few; V gene: TRBV4-2; CDR3 protein: CASSPENRNTQYF; CDR3 DNA: TGTGCCAGCAGCCCCGAGAATCGAAATACGCAGTATTTT
D gene: TRBD1; J gene: TRBJ2-1; clone size: many; V gene: TRBV10-3; CDR3 protein: CAIGDRANEQFF; CDR3 DNA: TGTGCCATTGGAGACAGGGCCAATGAGCAGTTCTTC
D gene: NA; J gene: TRBJ2-5; clone size: few; V gene: TRBV9; CDR3 protein: CASSHLRREACETQYF; CDR3 DNA: TGTGCCAGCAGCCACCTTCGAAGGGAGGCATGTGAGACCCAGTACTTC
D gene: NA; J gene: TRBJ1-4; clone size: few; V gene: TRBV2; CDR3 protein: CASSDEGLNQKLFF; CDR3 DNA: TGTGCCAGCAGTGACGAGGGTCTCAACCAAAAACTGTTTTTT
D gene: NA; J gene: TRBJ1-2; clone size: few; V gene: TRBV2; CDR3 protein: CASSSGDGYTF; CDR3 DNA: TGTGCCAGCAGTTCCGGGGATGGCTACACCTTC
D gene: TRBD2; J gene: TRBJ2-2; clone size: many; V gene: TRBV15; CDR3 protein: CATSRDGGGTGELFF; CDR3 DNA: TGTGCCACCAGCAGAGATGGGGGGGGCACCGGGGAGCTGTTTTTT
D gene: NA; J gene: TRBJ2-5; clone size: NA; V gene: TRBV25-1; CDR3 protein: CASSVGVQETQYF; CDR3 DNA: TGTGCCAGCAGTGTGGGGGTCCAAGAGACCCAGTACTTC
D gene: TRBD1; J gene: TRBJ1-2; clone size: few; V gene: TRBV10-1; CDR3 protein: CASSPGTGCNTF; CDR3 DNA: TGCGCCAGCAGTCCCGGGACAGGGTGTAACACCTTC
D gene: NA; J gene: TRBJ1-1; clone size: few; V gene: TRBV7-2; CDR3 protein: CASSQTWTEAFF; CDR3 DNA: TGTGCCAGCAGCCAGACATGGACTGAAGCTTTCTTT
D gene: TRBD2; J gene: TRBJ2-1; clone size: NA; V gene: TRBV7-3; CDR3 protein: CASSLVGSRTSGNNEQFF; CDR3 DNA: TGTGCCAGCAGCTTAGTAGGATCGCGGACTAGCGGCAACAATGAGCAGTTCTTC
D gene: NA; J gene: TRBJ1-2; clone size: NA; V gene: TRBV7-2; CDR3 protein: CASSFDTNYGYTF; CDR3 DNA: TGTGCCAGCAGCTTCGATACAAACTATGGCTACACCTTC
D gene: NA; J gene: TRBJ1-4; clone size: NA; V gene: TRBV28; CDR3 protein: CASSSGAGNEKLFF; CDR3 DNA: TGTGCCAGCAGTTCAGGGGCGGGTAATGAAAAACTGTTTTTT
D gene: NA; J gene: TRBJ2-3; clone size: few; V gene: TRBV7-6; CDR3 protein: CASSLNPAADTQYF; CDR3 DNA: TGTGCTAGCAGCTTAAACCCGGCAGCAGATACGCAGTATTTT
D gene: NA; J gene: TRBJ2-3; clone size: few; V gene: TRBV20-1; CDR3 protein: CSAIYTDTQYF; CDR3 DNA: TGCAGTGCCATCTACACAGATACGCAGTATTTT
D gene: NA; J gene: TRBJ1-1; clone size: NA; V gene: TRBV4-2; CDR3 protein: CASTRSPGNEAFF; CDR3 DNA: TGTGCCAGCACGCGAAGCCCCGGCAATGAAGCTTTCTTT
D gene: NA; J gene: TRBJ2-3; clone size: few; V gene: TRBV11-3; CDR3 protein: CASSLAVGRMQYF; CDR3 DNA: TGTGCCAGCAGCTTAGCAGTCGGACGGATGCAGTATTTT
D gene: NA; J gene: TRBJ1-5; clone size: NA; V gene: TRBV29-1; CDR3 protein: CSVLTGPGQPQHF; CDR3 DNA: TGCAGCGTCCTGACGGGACCGGGTCAGCCCCAGCATTTT
D gene: NA; J gene: TRBJ2-1; clone size: few; V gene: TRBV27; CDR3 protein: CASSSPRALYNEQFF; CDR3 DNA: TGTGCCAGCAGTTCCCCACGGGCACTCTACAATGAGCAGTTCTTC
D gene: TRBD1; J gene: TRBJ2-7; clone size: NA; V gene: TRBV5-6; CDR3 protein: CASSFWDRHYEQYF; CDR3 DNA: TGTGCCAGCAGCTTTTGGGACAGGCACTACGAGCAGTACTTC
D gene: NA; J gene: TRBJ2-1; clone size: NA; V gene: TRBV6-6; CDR3 protein: CASSGRRFHEQFF; CDR3 DNA: TGTGCCAGCAGCGGGAGAAGGTTCCATGAGCAGTTCTTC
D gene: TRBD2; J gene: TRBJ2-1; clone size: NA; V gene: TRBV27; CDR3 protein: CASSLSNGGLSEQFF; CDR3 DNA: TGTGCCAGCAGTTTATCGAACGGGGGACTAAGTGAGCAGTTCTTC
D gene: TRBD2; J gene: TRBJ2-1; clone size: NA; V gene: TRBV6-5; CDR3 protein: CASSSGLAGAYNEQFF; CDR3 DNA: TGTGCCAGCAGTTCGGGACTAGCGGGAGCCTACAATGAGCAGTTCTTC
D gene: TRBD2; J gene: TRBJ2-3; clone size: few; V gene: TRBV4-3; CDR3 protein: CASSQEDRAAGGGDTQYF; CDR3 DNA: TGCGCCAGCAGCCAAGAGGATCGGGCGGCGGGAGGGGGAGATACGCAGTATTTT
D gene: NA; J gene: TRBJ2-3; clone size: few; V gene: TRBV2; CDR3 protein: CASSETTDTQYF; CDR3 DNA: TGTGCCAGCAGTGAGACGACAGATACGCAGTATTTT
D gene: TRBD2; J gene: TRBJ2-2; clone size: NA; V gene: TRBV18; CDR3 protein: CASSPPISGKAPGELFF; CDR3 DNA: TGTGCCAGCTCACCACCGATTAGCGGGAAAGCCCCCGGGGAGCTGTTTTTT
D gene: TRBD1; J gene: TRBJ2-1; clone size: few; V gene: TRBV7-2; CDR3 protein: CASSAGQGGFLEQFF; CDR3 DNA: TGTGCCAGCAGCGCGGGACAGGGCGGTTTTCTTGAGCAGTTCTTC
D gene: NA; J gene: TRBJ2-7; clone size: NA; V gene: TRBV11-3; CDR3 protein: CASSLGDYEQYF; CDR3 DNA: TGTGCCAGCAGCTTAGGGGACTACGAGCAGTACTTC
D gene: TRBD2; J gene: TRBJ2-5; clone size: NA; V gene: TRBV7-9; CDR3 protein: CASSFYGREETQYF; CDR3 DNA: TGTGCCAGCAGCTTTTACGGGAGGGAAGAGACCCAGTACTTC